The TCR beta chain under discussion was sequenced for a study of radiotherapy plus CTLA-4 blockade in lung cancer. Study-level information: Disease control was achieved by approximately 30% of patients, and objective responses by 18%.

Study findings and constraints: Clones of tumor-derived TCRs expanded in blood after radiotherapy plus ipilimumab. Per reports, early blood T cell clone dynamics, plus interferon-beta, forecast response most strongly.

Clones were sequenced by immunoSEQ multiplex PCR, and TCRdb holds only the in-frame ones, with some missing. The table has tens of thousands of clones, over 70% seen once; the top ten hold roughly 20%. The CDR3 covers 13 residues. Looked up from germline, CDR1 is SNHLY and CDR2 is FYNNEI. Trimming at V came to 8 bases and at J to 1 base, leaving 4 bases not matched to a gene. This clone was observed a single time. Its specificity is not known. Each patient with chemo-refractory metastatic non-small-cell lung cancer was treated with focal radiation plus CTLA-4 blockade using ipilimumab. The chain carries TRBV2 and TRBJ1-2, with 7 bases that match TRBD1. The receptor's source is a human donor with non-small cell lung cancer whose response to radiotherapy plus ipilimumab could not be evaluated. Some clones in this sample may be carry-over from other donors' samples. The sample in question was peripheral blood, obtained from a patient treated with radiotherapy plus ipilimumab. This chain's CDR3 is CASWDSVNYGYTF. The CDR3 nucleotides are TGTGCCAGCTGGGACAGTGTTAACTATGGCTACACCTTC.